The 8 T cell receptor beta chains below come from one sample, sequenced in a study of patients and donors after allogeneic stem cell transplantation. TCRdb ran MiXCR on the RT-PCR reads and lists one entry per CDR3 protein. The sample shows about 960,000 distinct CDR3 sequences, 15% to 20% of them seen only once. Sequencing was performed on blood, either unsorted or a sorted T cell fraction (not recorded which). Source of these receptors: a human donor who was either an allogeneic HSCT recipient or a stem cell or donor lymphocyte infusion donor (not recorded which). It is not recorded whose cells these are; they may come from a transplant donor.

This chain connects TRBV10-3 to TRBJ1-1; tentative D call: TRBD1 (6 bases). V lost 5 bases and J lost 5, with 15 bases in between. This CDR3 has 14 amino acids. The germline CDR1 and CDR2 sequences are ENHRY and SYGVKD. Here the CDR3 DNA reads TGTGCCATCAGTAGGGGGGGATTGGCGACTGAAGCTTTCTTT. Protein product: CAISRGGLATEAFF.

V usage is TRBV12-3 or TRBV12-4 and J usage is TRBJ1-5; D is uncertain. Between the trimmed V and J ends, which lost 1 base and 3 bases, there was a span of 13 bases. CDR3 length: 16 residues. CDR3 sequence reads: CASSLDRGWDNQPQHF. The CDR3 bases are TGTGCCAGCAGTTTAGATCGTGGATGGGACAATCAGCCCCAGCATTTT.

The rearrangement uses TRBV12-3 or TRBV12-4 and TRBJ2-3, with 9 bases aligning to TRBD1. V lost 7 bases and J lost 4; bases outside the gene matches: 12. The CDR3 loop spans 16 amino acids. CDR3 residues: CASTLGDRVYADTQYF. As DNA, the CDR3 is TGTGCCAGCACCTTAGGGGACAGGGTATATGCAGATACGCAGTATTTT.

This clonotype was detected ten times or more. The chain links TRBV5-1 to TRBJ2-3; D unresolved. V was shortened by 5 bases and J by 6 bases, with 4 bases between the two germline ends. Germline lookup yields CDR1 SGHRS and CDR2 YFSETQ. The CDR3 is 10 residues long. CDR3 protein: CASRRDTQYF. In nucleotides, the CDR3 is TGCGCCAGCAGGCGGGATACGCAGTATTTT.

The CDR3: CASSYREAGNTIYF. The CDR3 bases are TGTGCCAGCAGCTACAGGGAGGCTGGAAACACCATATATTTT. The rearrangement joins TRBV9 to TRBJ1-3, with D tentatively TRBD1 (6 bases). This CDR3 comprises 14 residues. The germline CDR1 and CDR2 sequences are SGDLS and YYNGEE. Trimming cost V 4 bases and J 2 bases, with 10 bases left between them. The full variable domain, completed using reference TRBV9 and TRBJ1-3, is DSGVTQTPKHLITATGQRVTLRCSPRSGDLSVYWYQQSLDQGLQFLIQYYNGEERAKGNILERFSAQQFPDLHSELNLSSLELGDSALYFCASSYREAGNTIYFGEGSWLTVV.

This rearrangement joins TRBV3-1 to TRBJ2-1; 14 bases map to TRBD2. CDR3 length: 16 residues. Germline CDR1 and CDR2: LGHDT and YNNKEL (reference sequence). V lost 4 bases to trimming and J lost 9 bases; unmatched junction nucleotides: 8. For the CDR3, the DNA is TGTGCCAGCAGCCCCCGACTAGCGGGGGGGGGTGGTGAGCAGTTCTTC. The encoded protein is CASSPRLAGGGGEQFF.

The rearrangement joins TRBV7-2 to TRBJ2-7; no reliable D call. V lost 2 bases and J 2 bases, leaving 16 bases between the germline ends. This CDR3 contains 16 residues. Germline CDR1 is SGHTA and CDR2 is FQGNSA. CDR3: CASSLQDWYFTYEQYF. The CDR3 DNA reads TGTGCCAGCAGCTTACAAGACTGGTACTTTACCTACGAGCAGTACTTC.

This CDR3 reads CASSVLGAAMETQYF. CDR3 sequence (DNA): TGTGCCAGCAGCGTATTGGGAGCAGCGATGGAGACCCAGTACTTC. This chain links TRBV9 with TRBJ2-5, with D tentatively TRBD2 (5 bases). V was shortened by 1 base and J by 5 bases, with 15 bases between the two germline ends. CDR1 SGDLS and CDR2 YYNGEE come from the germline V gene. The CDR3 covers 15 residues.